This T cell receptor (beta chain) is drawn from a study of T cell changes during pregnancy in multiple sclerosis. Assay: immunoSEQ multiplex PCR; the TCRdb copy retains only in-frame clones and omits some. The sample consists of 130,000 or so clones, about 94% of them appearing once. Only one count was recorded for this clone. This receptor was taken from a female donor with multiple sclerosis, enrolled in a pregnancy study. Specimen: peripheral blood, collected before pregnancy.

As DNA, the CDR3 is TGTGCCAGCAGCTTCCAGGGCGGGACTAACTACGAGCAGTACTTC. Translating gives CASSFQGGTNYEQYF. The rearrangement joins TRBV7-2 to TRBJ2-7; TRBD2 matches 7 bases. Per germline, CDR1 SGHTA and CDR2 FQGNSA. CDR3 length equals 15 residues. V lost 3 bases, J lost 3 bases, and 8 bases stayed unmatched.